This T cell receptor (beta chain) was sequenced in a study of cytomegalovirus exposure and HLA in healthy donors (dated by TCRdb to 2017 to 2019). Looking at the study overall: According to a later analysis, the roughly 130 validation repertoires were produced on the same platform as the roughly 700 repertoires of the first cohort. To predict cytomegalovirus infection status, the study brought together high-throughput TCR immunosequencing, statistical association of individual TCRs with disease status, and machine learning. In addition to the first cohort of 650 to 800 subjects, a separate validation cohort of approximately 130 different subjects was used. The study aimed to test whether signatures of past pathogen exposure could be identified by cataloging public T cell receptors.

The library was generated by the immunoSEQ multiplex PCR assay. Turning to the authors' computational methods: A statistical classification framework was developed to diagnose cytomegalovirus status using the catalog of TCR beta chain sequences. What TCRdb holds here is the immuneACCESS table cut down to in-frame rearrangements. Part of the clones is not present; checked against another copy, under half of the missing clones reflect an unresolved V gene, and the others are unexplained. The V and J calls and clone size come from that table; D and trimming were worked out from the DNA. The sample yields about 110,000 clones; 88% were counted once. The ten top clones hold 1.4% of the sample. The donors belonged to the validation cohort of 90 to 150 subjects, which was separate from the 666-subject first cohort. Comments on this clone: Its antigen target is currently unknown. Per-base qualities were not stored, and no clone one base away is much larger.

The paper as a whole reports these results and caveats: All 120 or so repertoires were used to score co-occurrence in the validation cohort in a later analysis, because that analysis had no HLA typing for the cohort. Most TCR sequences were observed very rarely across donors, whereas some public TCRs were present in many individuals. A total of some 180 TCR beta chains were listed by the study as associated with cytomegalovirus. A few of the identified cytomegalovirus-associated TCR beta chains were confirmed in vitro to be specific for cytomegalovirus antigens. The authors suggested that the approach could potentially be generalized to other disease states and immunological phenotypes. In a later analysis, TCRs clustered in the first cohort were found to also tend to co-occur in the 120 validation repertoires, with around 94% of cluster scores above 0. The classifier was reported to diagnose cytomegalovirus status with high specificity and sensitivity in both the original and validation cohorts.

From the cysteine through the phenylalanine, the CDR3 covers 14 amino acids. Just the 42-base CDR3 DNA is kept, in frame starting at base 1. Trimming costs V 2 bases and J 8 bases, and their ends lie 13 bases apart. The CDR1 and CDR2 encoded by the germline V gene (reference sequence) are GTSNPN and SVGIG. The sequenced sample was PBMCs. Here the chain combines TRBV30 and TRBJ1-6; TRBD1 is a possible D gene, resting on 6 matching bases. This TCR was recovered from a woman in her twenties or thirties in good health and CMV-seropositive. The nucleotide sequence reads TGTGCCTGGAGTCGGACAGAAGATTATTCACCCCTCCACTTT. Its product reads: CAWSRTEDYSPLHF.